The clone carrying this TCR beta chain appeared once. Germline CDR1 SGHDN, CDR2 FVKESK. CDR3 length equals 15 residues. V lost 4 bases and J 0 bases, leaving 10 bases between the germline ends. These data belong to a study of blood T cell repertoires in COVID-19. Study as a whole: Sites in the United States, Italy and Spain provided acute and convalescent COVID-19 samples. PBMCs, B-cell-depleted T cells, or T cells provided the cDNA or gDNA that made up the material.

Authors' methods: Reference gene primer amplification in the assay estimated nucleated cell counts. Only in-frame clones appear in the TCRdb table, and some are missing; sequencing was by immunoSEQ multiplex PCR. V, J and clone size were drawn from that table, and D and trimming were deduced from the DNA. The sample consists of over 250,000 clones, under 90% of them appearing once. This receptor was taken from a woman aged 50 to 65 who had recovered from COVID-19. The sample taken for sequencing was peripheral blood. This chain uses TRBV14 with TRBJ1-3, with D possibly being TRBD1 (5 bases). The CDR3 DNA reads TGTGCCAGCAGCCCCTCAGGGCGCTCTGGAAACACCATATATTTT. This sequence encodes CASSPSGRSGNTIYF.